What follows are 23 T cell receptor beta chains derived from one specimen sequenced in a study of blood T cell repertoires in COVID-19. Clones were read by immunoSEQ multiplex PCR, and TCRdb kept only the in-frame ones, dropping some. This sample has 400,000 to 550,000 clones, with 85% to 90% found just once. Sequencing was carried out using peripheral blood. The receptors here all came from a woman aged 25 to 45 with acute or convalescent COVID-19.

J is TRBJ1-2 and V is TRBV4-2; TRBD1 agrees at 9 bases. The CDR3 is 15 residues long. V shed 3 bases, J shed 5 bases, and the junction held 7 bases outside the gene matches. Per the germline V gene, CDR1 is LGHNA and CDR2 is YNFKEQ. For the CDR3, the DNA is TGTGCCAGCAGCCAGGGACAGGGAATAGGGTATGGCTACACCTTC. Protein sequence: CASSQGQGIGYGYTF.

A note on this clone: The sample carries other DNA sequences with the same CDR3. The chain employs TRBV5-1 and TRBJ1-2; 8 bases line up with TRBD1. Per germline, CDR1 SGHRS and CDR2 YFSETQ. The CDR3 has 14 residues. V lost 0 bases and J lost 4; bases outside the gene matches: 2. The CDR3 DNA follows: TGCGCCAGCAGCTTGGCCGGGACAGGCTATGGCTACACCTTC. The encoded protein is CASSLAGTGYGYTF.

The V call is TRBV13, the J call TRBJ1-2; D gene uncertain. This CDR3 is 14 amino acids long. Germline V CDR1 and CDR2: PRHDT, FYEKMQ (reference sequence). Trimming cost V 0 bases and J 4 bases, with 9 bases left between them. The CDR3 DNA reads TGTGCCAGCAGCTTAGGGGGTGGCGGCTATGGCTACACCTTC. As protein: CASSLGGGGYGYTF.

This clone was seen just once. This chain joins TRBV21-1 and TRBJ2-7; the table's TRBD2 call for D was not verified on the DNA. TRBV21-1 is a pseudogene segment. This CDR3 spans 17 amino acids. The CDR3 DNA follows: TGTGCCAGCAGCCCACGAGGGCCTCCTAGGTTGGTCGGCGAGCAGTACTTC. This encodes CASSPRGPPRLVGEQYF.

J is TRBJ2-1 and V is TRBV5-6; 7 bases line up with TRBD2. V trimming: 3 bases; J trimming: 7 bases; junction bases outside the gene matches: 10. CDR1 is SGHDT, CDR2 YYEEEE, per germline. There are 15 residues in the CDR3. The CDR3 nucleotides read TGTGCCAGCAGCTCCAGGTTATTGGGGGGGAATGAGCAGTTCTTC. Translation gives CASSSRLLGGNEQFF.

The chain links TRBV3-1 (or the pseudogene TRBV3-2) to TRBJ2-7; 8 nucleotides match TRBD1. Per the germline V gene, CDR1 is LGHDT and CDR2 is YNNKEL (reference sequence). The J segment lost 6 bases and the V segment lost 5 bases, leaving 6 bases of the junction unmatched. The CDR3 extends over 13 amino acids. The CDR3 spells CASSGQGTFEQYF. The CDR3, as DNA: TGTGCCAGCAGCGGACAGGGAACATTCGAGCAGTACTTC.

CDR3 in amino acids: CASRRGTATYEQYF. CDR3 DNA sequence: TGTGCCAGCAGACGCGGGACAGCAACCTACGAGCAGTACTTC. The rearrangement links TRBV28 to TRBJ2-7, with D possibly TRBD1 on 7 matching bases. With 6 bases removed from V and 2 bases from J, the gap between germline ends came to 14 bases. The germline V gene has CDR1 MDHEN and CDR2 SYDVKM. The CDR3 is made up of 14 amino acids.

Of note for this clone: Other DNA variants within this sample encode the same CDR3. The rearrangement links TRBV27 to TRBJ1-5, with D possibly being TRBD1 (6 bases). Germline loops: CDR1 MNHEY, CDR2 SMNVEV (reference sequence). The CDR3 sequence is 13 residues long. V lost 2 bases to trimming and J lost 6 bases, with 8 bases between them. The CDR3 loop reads CASSLRGGQPQHF. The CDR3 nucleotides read TGTGCCAGCAGTTTAAGAGGGGGTCAGCCCCAGCATTTT.

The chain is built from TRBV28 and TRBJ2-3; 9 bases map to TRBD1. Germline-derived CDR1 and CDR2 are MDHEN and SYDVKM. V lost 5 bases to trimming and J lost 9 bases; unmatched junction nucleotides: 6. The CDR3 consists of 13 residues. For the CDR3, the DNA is TGTGCCAGCAGTCCGTTACAGGGGGCAACGCAGTATTTT. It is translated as CASSPLQGATQYF. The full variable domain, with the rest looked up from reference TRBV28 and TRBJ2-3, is DVKVTQSSRYLVKRTGEKVFLECVQDMDHENMFWYRQDPGLGLRLIYFSYDVKMKEKGDIPEGYSVSREKKERFSLILESASTNQTSMYLCASSPLQGATQYFGPGTRLTVL.

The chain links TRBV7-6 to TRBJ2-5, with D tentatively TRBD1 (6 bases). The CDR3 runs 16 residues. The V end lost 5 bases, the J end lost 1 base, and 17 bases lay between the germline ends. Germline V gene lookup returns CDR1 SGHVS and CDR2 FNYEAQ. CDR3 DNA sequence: TGTGCCAGCAGCAAACAGGGTTTGACGGTCCAAGAGACCCAGTACTTC. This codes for CASSKQGLTVQETQYF.

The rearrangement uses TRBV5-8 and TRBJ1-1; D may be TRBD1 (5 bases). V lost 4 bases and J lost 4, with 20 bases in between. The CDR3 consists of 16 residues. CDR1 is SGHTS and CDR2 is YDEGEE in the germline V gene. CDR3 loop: CASSQSHGRGTTEAFF. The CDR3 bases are TGTGCCAGCAGCCAATCTCATGGACGGGGGACCACTGAAGCTTTCTTT.

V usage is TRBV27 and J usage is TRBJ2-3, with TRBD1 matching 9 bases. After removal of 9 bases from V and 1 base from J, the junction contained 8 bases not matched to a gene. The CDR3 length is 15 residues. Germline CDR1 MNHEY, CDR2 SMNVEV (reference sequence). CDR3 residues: CASKDRGVGTDTQYF. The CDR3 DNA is TGTGCCAGTAAAGACAGGGGGGTAGGCACAGATACGCAGTATTTT.

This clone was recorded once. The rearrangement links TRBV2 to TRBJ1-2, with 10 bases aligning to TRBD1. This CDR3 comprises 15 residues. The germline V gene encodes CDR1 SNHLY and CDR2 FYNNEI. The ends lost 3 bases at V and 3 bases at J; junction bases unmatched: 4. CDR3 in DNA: TGTGCCAGCAGTGAGGGGGGACAGGGGTACTATGGCTACACCTTC. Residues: CASSEGGQGYYGYTF. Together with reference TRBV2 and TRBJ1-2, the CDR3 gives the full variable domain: EPEVTQTPSHQVTQMGQEVILRCVPISNHLYFYWYRQILGQKVEFLVSFYNNEISEKSEIFDDQFSVERPDGSNFTLKIRSTKLEDSAMYFCASSEGGQGYYGYTFGSGTRLTVV.

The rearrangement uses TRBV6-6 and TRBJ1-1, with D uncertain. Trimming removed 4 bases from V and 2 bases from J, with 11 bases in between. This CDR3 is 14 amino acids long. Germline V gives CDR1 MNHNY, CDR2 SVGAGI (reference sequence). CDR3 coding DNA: TGTGCCAGCAGTTTCGGTGAGGCAAACACTGAAGCTTTCTTT. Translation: CASSFGEANTEAFF.

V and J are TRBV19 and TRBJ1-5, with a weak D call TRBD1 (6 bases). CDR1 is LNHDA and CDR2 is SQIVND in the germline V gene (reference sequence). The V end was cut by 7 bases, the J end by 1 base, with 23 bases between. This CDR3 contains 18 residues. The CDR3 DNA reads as TGTGCCAGTAAAAAAGGCAAGTTCTCGGACAGCAGCAATCAGCCCCAGCATTTT. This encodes CASKKGKFSDSSNQPQHF.

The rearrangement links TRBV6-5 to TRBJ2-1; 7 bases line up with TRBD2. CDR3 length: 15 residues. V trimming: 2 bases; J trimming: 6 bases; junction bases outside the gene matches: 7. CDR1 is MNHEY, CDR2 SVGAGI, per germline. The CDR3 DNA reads TGTGCCAGCAGTTACCAGGGCGGGGGTGGCAATGAGCAGTTCTTC. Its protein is CASSYQGGGGNEQFF.

The CDR3 nucleotides are TGCGCCAGCAGTGAGCGGACCGGGGAGCTGTTTTTT. Amino acid sequence: CASSERTGELFF. The chain has TRBV10-1 and TRBJ2-2; D not certain. This CDR3 is built from 12 residues. V was shortened by 2 bases and J by 5 bases, with 3 bases between the two germline ends. Germline lookup yields CDR1 WNHNN and CDR2 SYGVQD (reference sequence).

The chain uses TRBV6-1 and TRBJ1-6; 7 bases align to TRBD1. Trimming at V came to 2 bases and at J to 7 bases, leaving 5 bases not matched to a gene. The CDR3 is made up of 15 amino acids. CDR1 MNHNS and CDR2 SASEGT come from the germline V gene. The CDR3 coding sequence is TGTGCCAGCAGTGAATTAGGAGGGGGCAATTCACCCCTCCACTTT. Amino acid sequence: CASSELGGGNSPLHF.

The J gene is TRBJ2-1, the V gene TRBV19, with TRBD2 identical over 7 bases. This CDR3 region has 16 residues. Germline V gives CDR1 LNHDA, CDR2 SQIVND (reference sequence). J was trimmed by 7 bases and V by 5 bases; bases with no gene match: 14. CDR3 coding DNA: TGTGCCAGTAGTGCTCTCGCATTGGGGGGGTTAAATGAGCAGTTCTTC. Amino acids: CASSALALGGLNEQFF.

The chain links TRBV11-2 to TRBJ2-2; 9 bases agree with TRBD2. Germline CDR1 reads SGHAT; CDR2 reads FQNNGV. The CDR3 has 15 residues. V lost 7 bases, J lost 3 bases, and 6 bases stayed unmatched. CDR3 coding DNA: TGTGCCAGCAACTGGGGACTAGCACACACCGGGGAGCTGTTTTTT. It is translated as CASNWGLAHTGELFF.

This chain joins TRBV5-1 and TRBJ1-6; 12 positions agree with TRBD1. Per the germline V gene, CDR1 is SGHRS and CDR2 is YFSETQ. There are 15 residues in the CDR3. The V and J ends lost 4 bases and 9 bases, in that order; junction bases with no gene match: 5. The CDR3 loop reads CASSTGQGAFSPLHF. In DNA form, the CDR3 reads TGCGCCAGCAGCACGGGACAGGGGGCCTTTTCACCCCTCCACTTT.

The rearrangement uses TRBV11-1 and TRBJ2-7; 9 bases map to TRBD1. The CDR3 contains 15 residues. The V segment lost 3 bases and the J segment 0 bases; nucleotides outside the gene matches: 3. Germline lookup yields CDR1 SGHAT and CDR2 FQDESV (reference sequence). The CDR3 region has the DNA TGTGCCAGCAGCTTCCTGACAGGGGGCTCCTACGAGCAGTACTTC. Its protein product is CASSFLTGGSYEQYF.

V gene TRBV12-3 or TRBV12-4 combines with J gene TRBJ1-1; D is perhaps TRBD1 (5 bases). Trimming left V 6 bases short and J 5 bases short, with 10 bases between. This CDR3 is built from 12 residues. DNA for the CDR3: TGTGCCAGCAGCAGGGAGGGGACTGAAGCTTTCTTT. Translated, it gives CASSREGTEAFF.